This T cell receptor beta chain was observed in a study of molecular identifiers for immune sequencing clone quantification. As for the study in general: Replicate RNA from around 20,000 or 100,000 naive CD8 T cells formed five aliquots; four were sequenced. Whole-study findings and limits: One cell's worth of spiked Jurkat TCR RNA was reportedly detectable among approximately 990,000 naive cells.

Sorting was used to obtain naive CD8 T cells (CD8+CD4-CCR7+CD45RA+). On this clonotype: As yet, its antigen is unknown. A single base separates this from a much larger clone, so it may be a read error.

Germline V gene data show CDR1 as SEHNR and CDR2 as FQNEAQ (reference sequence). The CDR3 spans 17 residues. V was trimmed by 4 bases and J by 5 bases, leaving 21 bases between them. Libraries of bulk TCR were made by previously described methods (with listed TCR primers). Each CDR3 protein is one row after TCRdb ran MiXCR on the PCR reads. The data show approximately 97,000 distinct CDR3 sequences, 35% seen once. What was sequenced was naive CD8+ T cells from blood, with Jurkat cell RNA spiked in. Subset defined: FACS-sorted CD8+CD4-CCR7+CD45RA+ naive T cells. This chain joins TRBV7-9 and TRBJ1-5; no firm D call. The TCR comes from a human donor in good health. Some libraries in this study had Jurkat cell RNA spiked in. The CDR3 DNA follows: TGTGCCAGCAGCTCCATACAACCGCGGAGGTCCCATCAGCCCCAGCATTTT. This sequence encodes CASSSIQPRRSHQPQHF.